One and the same sample provided the 32 T cell receptor beta chains below, sequenced in a study of glioma-infiltrating T cells. Amplification of TCR alpha and beta CDR3 regions from RNA used iRepertoire nested multiplex PCR. Using its own MiXCR run on the multiplex PCR reads, TCRdb lists one record per CDR3 protein. The profile shows roughly 16,000 distinct CDR3 sequences, roughly 50% of them singletons. The sequencing sample was made of glioma tissue, nonneoplastic brain tissue, or PBMCs (not recorded which). All receptors come from a human donor with low-grade glioma or glioblastoma, undergoing nonglioma brain surgery, or in good health (not recorded which).

This clonotype was seen many times. The chain has TRBV4-1 and TRBJ2-3; possible D gene TRBD1, 5 bases. Per germline, CDR1 MGHRA and CDR2 YSYEKL. Trimming shortened V by 2 bases and J by 4 bases, and 16 bases separated the two germline ends. This CDR3 is built from 16 residues. In DNA form, the CDR3 reads TGCGCCAGCAGCCAATTAGACCCCAGGGCGGCAGATACGCAGTATTTT. Translating gives CASSQLDPRAADTQYF.

The rearrangement uses TRBV28 and TRBJ1-2; no definite D call. The V and J ends lost 6 bases and 8 bases respectively, with 10 bases between them. There are 11 residues in the CDR3. The germline V gene has CDR1 MDHEN and CDR2 SYDVKM. CDR3 sequence reads: CASRLRWGYTF. In DNA form, the CDR3 reads TGTGCCAGCAGATTAAGGTGGGGCTACACCTTC.

The rearrangement links TRBV27 to TRBJ1-1; D uncertain. Per the germline V gene, CDR1 is MNHEY and CDR2 is SMNVEV (reference sequence). The CDR3 length is 14 residues. Trimming removed 0 bases from V and 3 bases from J, with 8 bases in between. The CDR3 reads CASSLSQWYTEAFF. CDR3 nucleotide sequence: TGTGCCAGCAGTTTATCGCAGTGGTACACTGAAGCTTTCTTT.

V is TRBV10-1 and J is TRBJ2-1, with TRBD2 matching 14 bases. In germline, CDR1 is WNHNN, CDR2 SYGVQD (reference sequence). With V trimmed by 0 bases and J by 9 bases, 4 bases remained unmatched. CDR3 length equals 16 residues. CDR3 in amino acids: CASSESGTSGSVEQFF. The CDR3 DNA sequence: TGCGCCAGCAGTGAGTCAGGGACTAGCGGGAGTGTTGAGCAGTTCTTC.

V usage is TRBV7-2 and J usage is TRBJ1-1; no reliable D call. The CDR3 contains 13 residues. Looked up from germline, CDR1 is SGHTA and CDR2 is FQGNSA. V was shortened by 6 bases and J by 1 base, with 9 bases between the two germline ends. The CDR3 DNA is TGTGCCAGCAGATTGGCACAGAACACTGAAGCTTTCTTT. It yields the protein CASRLAQNTEAFF.

The genes are TRBV27 and TRBJ2-7; tentative D call: TRBD1 (5 bases). CDR1 is MNHEY, CDR2 SMNVEV, per germline (reference sequence). V dropped 5 bases and J dropped 5 bases, with 13 bases sitting between them. The length of the CDR3 is 13 residues. This CDR3 is CASSQGTINEQYF. In DNA form, the CDR3 reads TGTGCCAGCAGTCAGGGAACGATCAACGAGCAGTACTTC.

This chain connects TRBV12-3 or TRBV12-4 to TRBJ2-2; D is ambiguous. This CDR3 contains 14 residues. V dropped 5 bases and J dropped 4 bases, with 11 bases sitting between them. CDR3 nucleotide sequence: TGTGCCAGCAGTCCTACAAGCTCCACCGGGGAGCTGTTTTTT. Residues: CASSPTSSTGELFF.

In its sample, this clonotype is medium-sized. The V gene is TRBV6-1, the J gene TRBJ2-7; unclear D gene. Germline lookup yields CDR1 MNHNS and CDR2 SASEGT. Trimming pared 10 bases from V and 5 bases from J, leaving 24 bases between. The CDR3 totals 15 residues. The CDR3 DNA reads as TGTGCCACCCGAGACGGGTGGAATACCGTAAACGAGCAGTACTTC. This sequence encodes CATRDGWNTVNEQYF.

This rearrangement joins TRBV18 to TRBJ1-5; D unresolved. Per germline, CDR1 KGHSH and CDR2 LQKENI. The CDR3 loop spans 12 amino acids. The V end was cut by 3 bases, the J end by 5 bases, with 5 bases between. The chain's CDR3 is CASSPDDQPQHF. In nucleotides, the CDR3 is TGTGCCAGCTCACCTGACGATCAGCCCCAGCATTTT.

The V gene is TRBV20-1, the J gene TRBJ1-3; D unclear. Trimming removed 6 bases at V and 2 bases at J, with 17 bases between. Germline V gene lookup returns CDR1 DFQATT and CDR2 SNEGSKA (reference sequence). The CDR3 is 15 residues long. The CDR3 is CSARIWGNTGNTIYF. DNA of the CDR3: TGCAGTGCCAGAATCTGGGGAAATACTGGAAACACCATATATTTT.

This rearrangement joins TRBV27 to TRBJ2-3; TRBD2 might be the D (7 bases). From germline, CDR1 is MNHEY and CDR2 SMNVEV (reference sequence). The CDR3 runs 15 residues. Trimming removed 7 bases at V and 3 bases at J, with 17 bases between. This chain's CDR3 is CASMAGEGGTDTQYF. The CDR3, as DNA: TGTGCCAGCATGGCCGGGGAGGGGGGGACAGATACGCAGTATTTT.

This chain links TRBV29-1 with TRBJ2-1; D not resolved. Germline assignment: CDR1 SQVTM and CDR2 ANQGSEA. V was trimmed by 4 bases and J by 3 bases, leaving 4 bases between them. This CDR3 region has 11 residues. CDR3 in amino acids: CSVVSYNEQFF. CDR3 DNA sequence: TGCAGCGTTGTAAGCTACAATGAGCAGTTCTTC.

The chain joins TRBV4-2 to TRBJ2-3; D may be TRBD2 (5 bases). Germline CDR1 and CDR2: LGHNA and YNFKEQ. The V and J ends lost 1 base and 0 bases respectively, with 11 bases between them. This CDR3 has 16 residues. The chain's CDR3 is CASSQAPTGSTDTQYF. In DNA form, the CDR3 reads TGTGCCAGCAGCCAAGCCCCAACGGGGAGCACAGATACGCAGTATTTT.

The chain links TRBV7-2 to TRBJ1-5; D is unclear. The V and J ends lost 1 base and 3 bases respectively, with 13 bases between them. Germline lookup yields CDR1 SGHTA and CDR2 FQGNSA. The CDR3 is 16 amino acids. The CDR3 sequence is CASSLEGLRVNQPQHF. Written as DNA, the CDR3 is TGTGCCAGCAGCTTAGAAGGCCTTCGGGTCAATCAGCCCCAGCATTTT. The full variable domain, in which reference TRBV7-2 and TRBJ1-5 provide the parts outside the CDR3, is GAGVSQSPSNKVTEKGKDVELRCDPISGHTALYWYRQSLGQGLEFLIYFQGNSAPDKSGLPSDRFSAERTGGSVSTLTIQRTQQEDSAVYLCASSLEGLRVNQPQHFGDGTRLSIL.

This clonotype was seen a few times. This chain links TRBV18 with TRBJ2-7; D gene unclear. The CDR3 covers 14 residues. Trimming left V 3 bases short and J 1 base short, with 10 bases between. Germline-derived CDR1 and CDR2 are KGHSH and LQKENI. The CDR3 DNA reads TGTGCCAGCTCACCTTCCGGGTCGTCCTACGAGCAGTACTTC. Translating gives CASSPSGSSYEQYF.

This clonotype was seen at least ten times. V usage is TRBV7-2 and J usage is TRBJ2-1; D uncertain. This CDR3 is built from 12 residues. CDR1 SGHTA and CDR2 FQGNSA come from the germline V gene. Trimming pared 5 bases from V and 8 bases from J, leaving 10 bases between. CDR3 sequence reads: CASSLAGYEQFF. Written as DNA, the CDR3 is TGTGCCAGCAGCCTGGCCGGATATGAGCAGTTCTTC.

Concerning this clonotype: Given a much more abundant clone one base away, this may be a read error. The chain employs TRBV3-1 and TRBJ2-3; 13 nucleotides match TRBD2. The CDR3 is made up of 18 amino acids. The germline CDR1 and CDR2 sequences are LGHDT and YNNKEL (reference sequence). As DNA, the CDR3 is TGTGCCGGCAGCCGGGGACTAGCGGGAACCTCTAGCACAGATACGCAGTATTTT. This translates into CAGSRGLAGTSSTDTQYF.

The sample holds many counts of this clonotype. The chain has TRBV20-1 and TRBJ1-3, with TRBD1 as a possible D gene (6 bases). The CDR3 loop spans 12 amino acids. Trimming removed 7 bases from V and 8 bases from J, with 15 bases in between. The germline CDR1 and CDR2 sequences are DFQATT and SNEGSKA (reference sequence). The DNA of the CDR3 is TGCAGTGGGACAGAAAGGTGGGACACCATATATTTT. Its protein is CSGTERWDTIYF.

The chain links TRBV18 to TRBJ1-1; D is ambiguous. From germline, CDR1 is KGHSH and CDR2 LQKENI. Trimming took 3 bases from V and 7 from J, leaving 9 bases between them. This CDR3 is built from 12 residues. The CDR3 is CASSPERFEAFF. DNA for the CDR3: TGTGCCAGCTCACCCGAACGTTTTGAAGCTTTCTTT.

A remark on this clonotype: A much larger clonotype is one base distant, so this may be a read error. The chain recombines TRBV7-2 with TRBJ2-7, with TRBD2 as a possible D gene (5 bases). This CDR3 is built from 12 residues. Germline values: CDR1 SGHTA, CDR2 FQGNSA. This chain's CDR3 is CASSEGLYGQYF. The CDR3 DNA sequence: TGTGCCAGCAGTGAAGGACTCTACGGGCAGTACTTC.

This clonotype has at least ten counts. The V and J genes are TRBV6-6 and TRBJ1-2; D may be TRBD1 (6 bases). V was clipped by 2 bases and J by 11 bases, with 15 bases between them. CDR1 and CDR2 from the germline V gene are MNHNY and SVGAGI (reference sequence). The CDR3 is 13 amino acids. CDR3 region: CASSYGQPPLYTF. The CDR3 DNA reads TGTGCCAGCAGTTACGGACAGCCTCCTTTGTACACCTTC.

The chain carries TRBV27 and TRBJ2-1, with D perhaps matching TRBD1 (5 bases). Trimming took 2 bases from V and 3 from J, leaving 5 bases between them. This CDR3 is built from 13 residues. Germline CDR1 reads MNHEY; CDR2 reads SMNVEV (reference sequence). The CDR3 coding sequence is TGTGCCAGCAGTTTACAGGGCTACAATGAGCAGTTCTTC. Translated, it gives CASSLQGYNEQFF.

Sample share makes this clonotype medium-sized. The CDR3 DNA reads as TGCAGTGCTAGGATTCTAGCGGGAAGGAATGAGCAGTTCTTC. Translating it yields CSARILAGRNEQFF. The chain is built from TRBV20-1 and TRBJ2-1, with 9 bases fitting TRBD2. The CDR3 has 14 amino acids. CDR1 and CDR2 (germline): DFQATT, SNEGSKA (reference sequence). Germline trimming cut 3 bases from V and 7 bases from J; bases unmatched to any gene: 7.

The chain couples TRBV6-2 or TRBV6-3 to TRBJ2-3; D is ambiguous. Germline CDR1 MNHEY, CDR2 SVGEGT. The CDR3 spans 13 residues. Between the trimmed V and J ends, which lost 6 bases and 6 bases, there was a span of 13 bases. The CDR3 region has the DNA TGTGCCAGCAGGGGCGACCTGCGGGATACGCAGTATTTT. It encodes CASRGDLRDTQYF.

The chain has TRBV27 and TRBJ2-3; D is possibly TRBD2 (5 bases). The V gene lost 3 bases and the J gene lost 2 bases, with 12 bases spanning the gap. The germline CDR1 and CDR2 sequences are MNHEY and SMNVEV (reference sequence). This CDR3 contains 15 residues. The CDR3, as DNA: TGTGCCAGCAGTTTTTCCTGGACTTACACAGATACGCAGTATTTT. Protein product: CASSFSWTYTDTQYF.

CDR3 nucleotides: TGTGCCAGCAGGGACAGGGCCCGTGAAGCTTTCTTT. Encoded protein: CASRDRAREAFF. The chain has TRBV28 and TRBJ1-1, with 8 bases lining up with TRBD1. Trimming at V came to 6 bases and at J to 7 bases, leaving 4 bases not matched to a gene. The CDR3 is 12 amino acids. In germline, CDR1 is MDHEN, CDR2 SYDVKM.

This clonotype showed up just once. The CDR3 end shows no conserved phenylalanine or tryptophan, and so a read error is likely. The rearrangement joins TRBV6-5 to TRBJ1-1; D unclear. Per germline, CDR1 MNHEY and CDR2 SVGAGI. V lost 2 bases to trimming and J lost 2 bases, with 6 bases between them. The CDR3 loop spans 13 amino acids. CDR3: CASSYAANTEAFS. The CDR3 nucleotides read TGTGCCAGCAGTTACGCCGCTAACACTGAAGCTTTCTCT.

This clonotype was observed many times. The chain recombines TRBV25-1 with TRBJ1-1; a weak D match, TRBD1 (6 bases). From germline, CDR1 is MGHDK and CDR2 SYGVNS. The germline V and J ends were trimmed by 5 bases and 7 bases, with 20 bases remaining between them. The CDR3 is 15 amino acids. CDR3 nucleotides: TGTGCCAGCAGTAGCACCGGGACACCGAGATTTGAAGCTTTCTTT. Encoded protein: CASSSTGTPRFEAFF.

The CDR3 DNA follows: TGTGCCAGCAGCTTTACCCCTGGCCGGGATACGCAGTATTTT. Its protein is CASSFTPGRDTQYF. The V gene is TRBV7-2, the J gene TRBJ2-3; D unclear. Trimming took off 3 bases at V and 6 bases at J, with 13 bases between the two ends. CDR1 is SGHTA, CDR2 FQGNSA, per germline. This CDR3 contains 14 residues.

The rearrangement links TRBV27 to TRBJ2-3, with D tentatively TRBD2 (6 bases). The V end lost 10 bases, the J end lost 0 bases, and 14 bases lay between the germline ends. The CDR3 has 14 amino acids. Germline values: CDR1 MNHEY, CDR2 SMNVEV (reference sequence). CDR3 sequence: CATVGGTSTDTQYF. The DNA of the CDR3 is TGTGCCACTGTGGGGGGAACTAGCACAGATACGCAGTATTTT.

V and J are TRBV6-1 and TRBJ2-4; 11 bases match TRBD2. This CDR3 has 16 amino acids. CDR1 is MNHNS and CDR2 is SASEGT in the germline V gene. The J segment lost 9 bases and the V segment lost 5 bases, leaving 12 bases of the junction unmatched. CDR3 sequence reads: CASSKLLLAGEVIQYF. The CDR3 DNA sequence: TGTGCCAGCAGTAAACTACTACTAGCGGGAGAAGTCATTCAGTACTTC.

This clonotype was counted only a few times. This rearrangement joins TRBV15 to TRBJ1-2; 8 bases map to TRBD1. Trimming cost V 3 bases and J 0 bases; bases outside gene matches: 6. CDR3 length equals 16 residues. Germline lookup yields CDR1 LNHNV and CDR2 YYDKDF (reference sequence). CDR3: CATSSRGQGANYGYTF. In DNA form, the CDR3 reads TGTGCCACCAGCAGCCGCGGACAGGGAGCTAACTATGGCTACACCTTC.